In its sample, the clone carrying this T cell receptor beta chain was seen many times. Its target is not known. This sample stems from a study of T cell repertoires in cytomegalovirus infection. Study-level background: Indications came from public TCR beta signatures; they pointed to CMV infection and to a matching HLA type. General study results and limits: The study found HLA-C-restricted CMV-specific TCR beta clonotypes dominating the ex vivo response. The cumulative frequency of public TCR beta families identified carriers of CMV plus the relevant HLA.

TCRdb re-called the reads through MiXCR, storing one row per CDR3 protein. The sample consists of about 140,000 distinct CDR3 sequences, roughly 6% of them appearing once. The receptor comes from a human donor in good health (CMV status not recorded). Some clones in this sample may be carry-over from other donors' samples. Material for sequencing was PBMCs.

The CDR3 bases are TGTGCCAGCAGTCCAGCTCGTCCCGGGACAGGGCTTACCGGCTACACCTTC. Translation: CASSPARPGTGLTGYTF. The genes are TRBV6-2 or TRBV6-3 and TRBJ1-2; the match to TRBD1 covers 9 bases. Germline V CDR1 and CDR2: MNHEY, SVGEGT. The CDR3 runs to 17 residues. V was clipped by 5 bases and J by 8 bases; unmatched bases: 18.